This T cell receptor (beta chain) appears in the sequencing data of a study of blood T cells in healthy people across ages. A J-beta primer mix and a sample-barcoded 5' primer were used in a second PCR of roughly 6 to 11 cycles. TCRdb re-derived calls from the 5' RACE reads in MiXCR, one entry per CDR3 protein. The repertoire includes some 760,000 distinct CDR3 sequences, roughly 25% of them detected once, and 3% to 4.5% sits in the top ten. In addition, the sample was reused for a study of T cells of mothers and their children.

The receptor's source is a boy younger than 18 in good health. The sample was blood.

CDR3 region: CASNPEVGYEQYF. CDR3 nucleotides: TGTGCCAGTAACCCTGAGGTGGGGTACGAGCAGTACTTC. The rearrangement uses TRBV19 and TRBJ2-7; D gene unclear. The germline V gene encodes CDR1 LNHDA and CDR2 SQIVND (reference sequence). Trimming shortened V by 7 bases and J by 4 bases, and 14 bases separated the two germline ends. The CDR3 is 13 residues long.